This entry lists 10 T cell receptor beta chains sequenced from one sample in a study of cytomegalovirus exposure and HLA in healthy donors. 60 Vbeta and 13 Jbeta primers were used in PCR. This table comes from immunoSEQ multiplex PCR, and its TCRdb copy is limited to in-frame clones, with some not included. The table lists about 130,000 clones. What was sequenced was PBMCs. Source of these receptors: a man aged 40-49 years in good health and CMV-seronegative.

CDR3 in amino acids: CAWDLDRGRNNEQFF. The CDR3 nucleotides are TGTGCCTGGGACTTGGACAGGGGGCGGAACAATGAGCAGTTCTTC. The genes are TRBV30 and TRBJ2-1, with 11 bases lining up with TRBD1. J was trimmed by 5 bases and V by 5 bases; bases with no gene match: 8. Per germline, CDR1 GTSNPN and CDR2 SVGIG (reference sequence). This CDR3 has 15 amino acids.

As for this clone: The same CDR3 arises from other DNA sequences in this sample as well. J is TRBJ1-3 and V is TRBV9; D is uncertain. Germline lookup yields CDR1 SGDLS and CDR2 YYNGEE. The CDR3 extends over 13 amino acids. The V gene lost 2 bases and the J gene lost 0 bases, with 3 bases spanning the gap. The CDR3 loop is CASSVSSGNTIYF. The CDR3 nucleotides read TGTGCCAGCAGCGTTAGCTCTGGAAACACCATATATTTT.

The chain uses TRBV11-3 and TRBJ2-2; the match to TRBD1 covers 10 bases. Per the germline V gene, CDR1 is SGHNT and CDR2 is YENEEA. The ends lost 5 bases at V and 5 bases at J; junction bases unmatched: 5. This CDR3 has 15 amino acids. In DNA, the CDR3 is TGTGCCAGCAGCGAGGGACAGGGGAGAACCGGGGAGCTGTTTTTT. It encodes CASSEGQGRTGELFF.

The V and J genes are TRBV6-5 and TRBJ2-5, with 10 bases aligning to TRBD2. The V segment lost 0 bases and the J segment 1 base; nucleotides outside the gene matches: 2. There are 16 residues in the CDR3. Germline V CDR1 and CDR2: MNHEY, SVGAGI. The CDR3 loop reads CASSYSTSGLQETQYF. CDR3 bases: TGTGCCAGCAGTTACTCGACTAGCGGGCTCCAAGAGACCCAGTACTTC.

V is TRBV5-4 and J is TRBJ2-7; 11 positions match TRBD2. V shed 5 bases, J shed 0 bases, and the junction held 7 bases outside the gene matches. Per the germline V gene, CDR1 is SGHNT and CDR2 is YYREEE (reference sequence). The CDR3 totals 16 residues. The CDR3 loop reads CASRPGLAASSYEQYF. The DNA of the CDR3 is TGTGCCAGCAGACCGGGACTAGCGGCAAGCTCCTACGAGCAGTACTTC.

This chain links TRBV5-1 with TRBJ2-1; TRBD1 agrees at 7 bases. J gave up 7 bases and V 4 bases, and 5 bases lay outside the gene matches. This CDR3 is 13 amino acids long. Germline V lookup: CDR1 SGHRS, CDR2 YFSETQ. DNA of the CDR3: TGCGCCAGCAGCGTCACAGGGGAGAATGAGCAGTTCTTC. Its protein is CASSVTGENEQFF.

This sequence joins TRBV7-9 and TRBJ2-7; 10 positions match TRBD1. CDR3 size: 13 residues. V lost 5 bases, J lost 3 bases, and 1 base stayed unmatched. Germline CDR1 reads SEHNR; CDR2 reads FQNEAQ (reference sequence). CDR3: CASSRDRGYEQYF. CDR3 nucleotides: TGTGCCAGCAGCAGGGACAGGGGCTACGAGCAGTACTTC.

DNA for the CDR3: TGTGCCAGCAGCCAAGGACAGTCCCAAGAGACCCAGTACTTC. Translating it yields CASSQGQSQETQYF. This chain connects TRBV5-6 to TRBJ2-5, with D perhaps matching TRBD1 (6 bases). Between the trimmed V and J ends, which lost 4 bases and 1 base, there was a span of 11 bases. The germline CDR1 and CDR2 sequences are SGHDT and YYEEEE. This CDR3 is built from 14 residues.

The chain recombines TRBV6-1 with TRBJ2-1; 9 bases are a match to TRBD1. The germline CDR1 and CDR2 sequences are MNHNS and SASEGT. V shed 4 bases, J shed 5 bases, and the junction held 9 bases outside the gene matches. This CDR3 contains 16 residues. In DNA, the CDR3 is TGTGCCAGCAGTGCATCCCGGGACAGGGTCCACAATGAGCAGTTCTTC. Protein sequence: CASSASRDRVHNEQFF.

This chain joins TRBV11-3 and TRBJ1-1, with D tentatively TRBD1 (6 bases). V shed 1 base and J shed 5 bases, with 11 bases lying between them. This CDR3 has 14 residues. Germline V CDR1 and CDR2: SGHNT, YENEEA. This CDR3 is CASSLGQARTEAFF. The CDR3, as DNA: TGTGCCAGCAGCTTAGGACAGGCGAGGACTGAAGCTTTCTTT.